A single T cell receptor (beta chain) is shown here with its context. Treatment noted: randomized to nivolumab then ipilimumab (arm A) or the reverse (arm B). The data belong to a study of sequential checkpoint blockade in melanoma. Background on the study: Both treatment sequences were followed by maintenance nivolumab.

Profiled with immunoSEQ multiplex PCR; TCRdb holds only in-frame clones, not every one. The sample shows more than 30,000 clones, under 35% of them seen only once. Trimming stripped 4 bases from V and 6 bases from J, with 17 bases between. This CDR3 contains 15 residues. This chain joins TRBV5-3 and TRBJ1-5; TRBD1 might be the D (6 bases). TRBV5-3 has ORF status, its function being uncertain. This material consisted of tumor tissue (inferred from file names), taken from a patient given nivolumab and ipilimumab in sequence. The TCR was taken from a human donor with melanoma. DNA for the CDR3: TGTGCCAGAAGCCTGGGGGGAACAGGGTCTCAGCCCCAGCATTTT. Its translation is CARSLGGTGSQPQHF.